These 21 T cell receptor beta chains originate from one sample sequenced in a study of identical twins' blood T cells. Using its own MiXCR run on the 5' RACE reads, TCRdb lists one record per CDR3 protein. This table has 350,000 to 450,000 distinct CDR3 sequences, about 28% appearing once. What was sequenced was PBMCs. The receptors stem from a woman between 18 and 55 years old in good health.

V gene TRBV10-1 combines with J gene TRBJ2-2; 8 nucleotides align to TRBD2. The CDR3 length is 12 residues. In germline, CDR1 is WNHNN, CDR2 SYGVQD (reference sequence). Trimming took 6 bases from V and 6 from J; bases not matched to a gene: 0. The CDR3, as DNA: TGCGCCAGCAGGCGGGAGGCCGGGGAGCTGTTTTTT. As protein: CASRREAGELFF.

The CDR3 region has the DNA TGTGCCAGCAGCTCCTCCCTTAACCCGGGTGATGGCTACACCTTC. The encoded protein is CASSSSLNPGDGYTF. The V gene is TRBV7-3, the J gene TRBJ1-2; D is undetermined. Germline CDR1 reads SGHTA; CDR2 reads FQGTGA. The CDR3 consists of 15 residues. V was shortened by 4 bases and J by 6 bases, with 18 bases between the two germline ends.

This rearrangement joins TRBV9 to TRBJ2-7; D may correspond to TRBD1 or TRBD2 (5 bases each). The V gene lost 0 bases and the J gene lost 2 bases, with 15 bases spanning the gap. The germline CDR1 and CDR2 sequences are SGDLS and YYNGEE. This CDR3 spans 16 amino acids. The CDR3 protein is CASSVAYGDGTYEQYF. CDR3 DNA: TGTGCCAGCAGCGTAGCTTACGGGGACGGCACCTACGAGCAGTACTTC.

This clonotype occurred a few times. The chain combines TRBV27 with TRBJ2-7; D not certain. Per the germline V gene, CDR1 is MNHEY and CDR2 is SMNVEV (reference sequence). Trimming removed 3 bases from V and 7 bases from J, with 13 bases in between. The CDR3 consists of 13 residues. CDR3 nucleotide sequence: TGTGCCAGCAGTTTGGGCCCCGTTTGGGAGCAGTACTTC. Its translation: CASSLGPVWEQYF.

A note on this clonotype: A much bigger clone sits one base away, suggesting this may be a read error. Because the CDR3 is missing its conserved closing phenylalanine or tryptophan, this is likely a read error. J is TRBJ1-1 and V is TRBV7-9; no reliable D call. Per the germline V gene, CDR1 is SEHNR and CDR2 is FQNEAQ (reference sequence). The CDR3 is 13 amino acids. Trimming pared 2 bases from V and 1 base from J, leaving 5 bases between. CDR3 sequence (DNA): TGTGCCAGCAGCTTAACGTGGAACACTGAAGCTTTCTTG. This codes for CASSLTWNTEAFL.

The V call is TRBV20-1, the J call TRBJ2-3; 7 nucleotides align to TRBD2. Germline CDR1 is DFQATT and CDR2 is SNEGSKA (reference sequence). CDR3 length: 15 residues. The junction had 17 bases not matched to a gene; V was cut back by 5 bases and J by 9 bases. In nucleotides, the CDR3 is TGCAGTGCTCCCCCTGGGGCGGGAGATCGGCAAACGCAGTATTTT. The encoded protein is CSAPPGAGDRQTQYF.

The chain employs TRBV3-1 and TRBJ2-5; D not resolved. This CDR3 is built from 15 residues. The V end was cut by 0 bases, the J end by 4 bases, with 12 bases between. The V gene's germline CDR1 is LGHDT and CDR2 YNNKEL (reference sequence). DNA for the CDR3: TGTGCCAGCAGCCAAGATCTTAGGGAAGCAGAGACCCAGTACTTC. Translation: CASSQDLREAETQYF.

The rearrangement uses TRBV6-1 and TRBJ2-7; no reliable D call. CDR3 size: 15 residues. V was trimmed by 1 base and J by 1 base, leaving 11 bases between them. Germline CDR1 reads MNHNS; CDR2 reads SASEGT. The CDR3 sequence is CASSEGKAASYEQYF. DNA for the CDR3: TGTGCCAGCAGTGAAGGGAAGGCGGCATCCTACGAGCAGTACTTC.

This clonotype turned up a few times. The chain recombines TRBV6-5 with TRBJ1-2; TRBD1 is a possible D gene (5 bases). CDR1 and CDR2 (germline): MNHEY, SVGAGI. V lost 7 bases to trimming and J lost 4 bases, with 13 bases between them. The CDR3 has 13 residues. CDR3 loop: CASTQGVSYGYTF. For the CDR3, the DNA is TGTGCCAGCACTCAGGGCGTCTCCTATGGCTACACCTTC.

The V gene is TRBV20-1, the J gene TRBJ2-1; D might be TRBD2 (6 bases). The CDR3 has 11 amino acids. Germline CDR1 and CDR2: DFQATT and SNEGSKA (reference sequence). The CDR3 region has the DNA TGCTCTAGCGAGGGATACAATGAGCAGTTCTTC. It encodes CSSEGYNEQFF.

The chain joins TRBV6-1 to TRBJ2-1; 15 nucleotides match TRBD2. CDR3 length equals 16 residues. Trimming removed 3 bases from V and 9 bases from J; junction bases left unmatched: 6. Germline CDR1 and CDR2: MNHNS and SASEGT. In nucleotides, the CDR3 is TGTGCCAGCAGTGAGCAGGGACTAGCGGGGGGAGGTGAGCAGTTCTTC. Protein: CASSEQGLAGGGEQFF.

This clonotype was seen a few times. V is TRBV6-5 and J is TRBJ2-5, with no clear D. The CDR3 runs 14 residues. Germline values: CDR1 MNHEY, CDR2 SVGAGI. V gave up 6 bases and J gave up 2 bases, with 13 bases separating them. The CDR3 bases are TGTGCCAGCAGAACGAATCGATTTCAAGAGACCCAGTACTTC. This translates into CASRTNRFQETQYF.

This chain joins TRBV5-6 and TRBJ1-5; weak D call: TRBD1 (6 bases). From germline, CDR1 is SGHDT and CDR2 YYEEEE. The CDR3 is 15 residues long. Trimming cost V 0 bases and J 4 bases, with 11 bases left between them. Here the CDR3 reads CASSLAGALNQPQHF. As DNA, the CDR3 is TGTGCCAGCAGCTTGGCAGGGGCCCTTAATCAGCCCCAGCATTTT. Drawing the rest from reference TRBV5-6 and TRBJ1-5, the complete variable domain is DAGVTQSPTHLIKTRGQQVTLRCSPKSGHDTVSWYQQALGQGPQFIFQYYEEEERQRGNFPDRFSGHQFPNYSSELNVNALLLGDSALYLCASSLAGALNQPQHFGDGTRLSIL.

This clonotype was detected only a few times. The J gene is TRBJ1-1, the V gene TRBV29-1; D gene uncertain. V was trimmed by 2 bases and J by 0 bases, leaving 7 bases between them. Germline assignment: CDR1 SQVTM and CDR2 ANQGSEA. This CDR3 is built from 13 residues. The CDR3 bases are TGCAGCGTTGAACCGGATTTGAACACTGAAGCTTTCTTT. This encodes CSVEPDLNTEAFF.

The chain links TRBV5-4 to TRBJ2-7, with D uncertain. This CDR3 contains 14 residues. V lost 0 bases, J lost 3 bases, and 10 bases lay in between. The germline gives CDR1 SGHNT, CDR2 YYREEE (reference sequence). The CDR3 bases are TGTGCCAGCAGCTTGGGTAGAGAGAACTACGAGCAGTACTTC. Its protein product is CASSLGRENYEQYF.

The chain employs TRBV7-9 and TRBJ2-5; TRBD2 matches at 8 bases. Germline V CDR1 and CDR2: SEHNR, FQNEAQ (reference sequence). The CDR3 has 14 amino acids. The V gene end was trimmed by 4 bases and the J gene end by 4 bases; junction bases not matched to a gene: 5. CDR3 sequence: CASSSELAAETQYF. The CDR3 DNA sequence: TGTGCCAGCAGCTCAGAACTAGCGGCAGAGACCCAGTACTTC.

V is TRBV18 and J is TRBJ1-3, with D possibly being TRBD1 (5 bases). CDR1 is KGHSH, CDR2 LQKENI, per germline. Trimming removed 5 bases at V and 0 bases at J, with 14 bases between. CDR3 length equals 16 residues. The CDR3 DNA reads as TGTGCCAGCTCATTCGACAGTCTCTTCTCTGGAAACACCATATATTTT. This encodes CASSFDSLFSGNTIYF.

This clonotype was picked up a small number of times. V gene TRBV12-3 or TRBV12-4 combines with J gene TRBJ2-5; D gene uncertain. Trimming removed 1 base at V and 5 bases at J, with 11 bases between. The CDR3 loop spans 14 amino acids. CDR3 in DNA: TGTGCCAGCAGTTTAGAACCCACTGGGGAGACCCAGTACTTC. Its translation: CASSLEPTGETQYF.

The CDR3 protein is CSVSGTEETQYF. CDR3 coding DNA: TGCAGCGTTTCCGGGACCGAAGAGACCCAGTACTTC. The chain joins TRBV29-1 to TRBJ2-5; perhaps D is TRBD1 or TRBD2 (5 bases each). This CDR3 spans 12 amino acids. CDR1 is SQVTM and CDR2 is ANQGSEA in the germline V gene. The germline V and J ends were trimmed by 5 bases and 3 bases, with 10 bases remaining between them.

V gene TRBV5-1 combines with J gene TRBJ1-5; a possible D gene is TRBD1 (6 bases). CDR1 is SGHRS, CDR2 YFSETQ, per germline. Trimming removed 0 bases from V and 4 bases from J, with 11 bases in between. The CDR3 runs to 15 residues. As DNA, the CDR3 is TGCGCCAGCAGCTTGGACGGACAGCCAAATCAGCCCCAGCATTTT. Translation gives CASSLDGQPNQPQHF.

This clonotype has just a few counts. The V gene is TRBV10-2, the J gene TRBJ1-6, with D possibly matching TRBD1 (5 bases). Deletions cut 3 bases from V and 6 bases from J, with 15 bases between. Germline values: CDR1 WSHSY, CDR2 SAAADI. The CDR3 has 16 amino acids. The CDR3 is CASSDGGRRLNSPLHF. The CDR3 DNA reads TGCGCCAGCAGTGATGGGGGACGGAGACTTAATTCACCCCTCCACTTT.